These 31 T cell receptor beta chains were all obtained from the same sample, sequenced in a study of cytomegalovirus exposure and HLA in healthy donors. PCR used 60 Vbeta primers and 13 Jbeta primers. Repertoires were generated with immunoSEQ multiplex PCR, while TCRdb's copy carries only in-frame clones and drops some. Among some 110,000 clones, 75% to 90% were seen once, and the ten largest hold 2% to 2.5%. Material for sequencing was PBMCs. Every receptor here comes from a man in his thirties or forties in good health and CMV-seronegative.

V usage is TRBV19 and J usage is TRBJ1-2, with TRBD1 identical over 8 bases. Germline-derived CDR1 and CDR2 are LNHDA and SQIVND (reference sequence). The CDR3 runs to 15 residues. With 5 bases clipped from V and 2 bases from J, the junction kept 7 bases outside the gene matches. The CDR3 region has the DNA TGTGCCAGTAGTGCCGGACAGGGAAGGAACTATGGCTACACCTTC. This encodes CASSAGQGRNYGYTF.

This clone was seen only once. The chain links TRBV2 to TRBJ1-2; 11 nucleotides match TRBD1. With 3 bases clipped from V and 4 bases from J, the junction kept 4 bases outside the gene matches. Germline V gives CDR1 SNHLY, CDR2 FYNNEI. The CDR3 totals 15 residues. CDR3 DNA: TGTGCCAGCAGTGAGCGGACAGGGGGCTTCTATGGCTACACCTTC. It translates to CASSERTGGFYGYTF.

The chain joins TRBV6-6 to TRBJ2-7; no clear D gene. The V end lost 5 bases, the J end lost 7 bases, and 12 bases lay between the germline ends. Germline V gene lookup returns CDR1 MNHNY and CDR2 SVGAGI (reference sequence). There are 12 residues in the CDR3. This CDR3 reads CASSPSAGEQYF. The CDR3 coding sequence is TGTGCCAGCAGTCCCAGCGCTGGGGAGCAGTACTTC.

The genes are TRBV7-6 and TRBJ2-2, with 8 bases aligning to TRBD1. The CDR3 contains 15 residues. V trimming: 5 bases; J trimming: 5 bases; junction bases outside the gene matches: 7. CDR1 is SGHVS and CDR2 is FNYEAQ in the germline V gene. The CDR3 DNA reads TGTGCCAGCAGCATCGGACAGGGTCCGACCGGGGAGCTGTTTTTT. This translates into CASSIGQGPTGELFF.

This rearrangement joins TRBV7-6 to TRBJ2-1, with D possibly TRBD1 on 5 matching bases. CDR1 and CDR2 from the germline V gene are SGHVS and FNYEAQ. V lost 3 bases, J lost 10 bases, and 13 bases lay in between. The CDR3 runs to 13 residues. In nucleotides, the CDR3 is TGTGCCAGCAGCTTCCAAACAGGATCGGAGCAGTTCTTC. Its protein is CASSFQTGSEQFF.

The chain combines TRBV14 with TRBJ2-3; the match to TRBD2 covers 7 bases. There are 17 residues in the CDR3. The germline V gene has CDR1 SGHDN and CDR2 FVKESK. Trimming at V came to 2 bases and at J to 2 bases, leaving 10 bases not matched to a gene. The CDR3 sequence: CASSQIPLGGYTDTQYF. In nucleotides, the CDR3 is TGTGCCAGCAGCCAAATCCCGCTCGGGGGGTACACAGATACGCAGTATTTT. Using reference TRBV14 and TRBJ2-3 for the parts outside the CDR3, the full variable domain is EAGVTQFPSHSVIEKGQTVTLRCDPISGHDNLYWYRRVMGKEIKFLLHFVKESKQDESGMPNNRFLAERTGGTYSTLKVQPAELEDSGVYFCASSQIPLGGYTDTQYFGPGTRLTVL.

Written as DNA, the CDR3 is TGTGCCAGTAGTATTGACAGGATCTATGAGCAGTTCTTC. Protein: CASSIDRIYEQFF. The chain has TRBV19 and TRBJ2-1, with D perhaps TRBD1 (6 bases). The V gene lost 3 bases and the J gene lost 8 bases, with 11 bases spanning the gap. In germline, CDR1 is LNHDA, CDR2 SQIVND (reference sequence). CDR3 length: 13 amino acids.

V and J are TRBV9 and TRBJ2-4; possibly TRBD1 for D (5 bases). Trimming shortened V by 4 bases and J by 8 bases, and 19 bases separated the two germline ends. The CDR3 runs 15 residues. The V gene's germline CDR1 is SGDLS and CDR2 YYNGEE. This CDR3 is CASSPLGAGGDIQYF. In DNA, the CDR3 is TGTGCCAGCAGCCCCTTAGGGGCCGGTGGGGACATTCAGTACTTC.

The chain joins TRBV4-1 to TRBJ2-3, with TRBD2 identical over 13 bases. This CDR3 comprises 18 residues. After removal of 4 bases from V and 2 bases from J, the junction contained 9 bases not matched to a gene. Germline lookup yields CDR1 MGHRA and CDR2 YSYEKL. CDR3 sequence reads: CASSLQATSGGATDTQYF. The CDR3 nucleotides read TGCGCCAGCAGCCTGCAGGCCACTAGCGGGGGGGCCACAGATACGCAGTATTTT.

The chain links TRBV29-1 to TRBJ2-1, with D maybe TRBD2 (5 bases). CDR3 size: 16 residues. Trimming stripped 1 base from V and 4 bases from J, with 17 bases between. Germline lookup yields CDR1 SQVTM and CDR2 ANQGSEA. CDR3 loop: CSVEGSPRGSYNEQFF. The CDR3, as DNA: TGCAGCGTTGAAGGTTCCCCGCGAGGGTCTTACAATGAGCAGTTCTTC.

The J gene is TRBJ2-5, the V gene TRBV30, with 7 bases lining up with TRBD2. V lost 2 bases and J lost 3; bases outside the gene matches: 9. This CDR3 is built from 15 residues. Germline V gene data show CDR1 as GTSNPN and CDR2 as SVGIG (reference sequence). The CDR3 loop reads CAWSFRFGREETQYF. In DNA form, the CDR3 reads TGTGCCTGGAGTTTCCGCTTTGGGAGGGAAGAGACCCAGTACTTC.

The chain uses TRBV19 and TRBJ2-5; 7 bases line up with TRBD2. The CDR3 has 14 residues. The germline gives CDR1 LNHDA, CDR2 SQIVND (reference sequence). V was clipped by 7 bases and J by 5 bases; unmatched bases: 10. The CDR3 DNA follows: TGTGCCAGTAACGGACTAGGAGACCCGGAGACCCAGTACTTC. The encoded protein is CASNGLGDPETQYF.

This clone has a handful of counts. V usage is TRBV5-4 and J usage is TRBJ2-3; 10 nucleotides match TRBD2. Trimming took 4 bases from V and 5 from J; bases not matched to a gene: 10. Germline V gene data show CDR1 as SGHNT and CDR2 as YYREEE (reference sequence). CDR3 length: 16 amino acids. The CDR3 loop is CASSPAGGQLGDTQYF. The CDR3 bases are TGTGCCAGCAGCCCAGCGGGGGGGCAGCTGGGAGATACGCAGTATTTT.

The chain carries TRBV7-2 and TRBJ2-7; possibly TRBD2 for D (6 bases). V lost 6 bases and J lost 6, with 18 bases in between. The V gene's germline CDR1 is SGHTA and CDR2 FQGNSA. CDR3 length: 14 residues. CDR3 in amino acids: CASRPDRDSLEQYF. In DNA, the CDR3 is TGTGCCAGCAGACCAGATCGGGACTCACTCGAGCAGTACTTC. The complete variable domain, with remaining parts taken from reference TRBV7-2 and TRBJ2-7, reads GAGVSQSPSNKVTEKGKDVELRCDPISGHTALYWYRQSLGQGLEFLIYFQGNSAPDKSGLPSDRFSAERTGGSVSTLTIQRTQQEDSAVYLCASRPDRDSLEQYFGPGTRLTVT.

The V gene is TRBV9, the J gene TRBJ1-2; D not certain. Germline V CDR1 and CDR2: SGDLS, YYNGEE. V lost 4 bases, J lost 4 bases, and 8 bases lay in between. This CDR3 is 12 amino acids long. In nucleotides, the CDR3 is TGTGCCAGCAGCCCAAACGGCTATGGCTACACCTTC. As protein: CASSPNGYGYTF.

In regard to this clone: One end of the junction does not line up with germline, which may come from a read error. V is TRBV7-6 and J is TRBJ2-7; TRBD2 is a possible D gene (6 bases). The CDR3 runs 13 residues. CDR1 is SGHVS and CDR2 is FNYEAQ in the germline V gene. The DNA of the CDR3 is TGTGCCAGCAGCTCCGGAGGGGCCTACAATCCCCAGTTC. Amino acids: CASSSGGAYNPQF.

The CDR3 loop is CASSVAPNSGNTIYF. The DNA for the CDR3 is TGTGCCAGCAGCGTAGCCCCAAACTCTGGAAACACCATATATTTT. The chain employs TRBV9 and TRBJ1-3, with no clear D. This CDR3 region has 15 residues. Trimming removed 0 bases from V and 0 bases from J, with 7 bases in between. The germline V gene encodes CDR1 SGDLS and CDR2 YYNGEE.

This clone appeared once. This sequence joins TRBV27 and TRBJ2-1; D is possibly TRBD1 (5 bases). The CDR3 runs to 14 residues. The V end lost 4 bases, the J end lost 2 bases, and 9 bases lay between the germline ends. Germline V CDR1 and CDR2: MNHEY, SMNVEV (reference sequence). The CDR3 here is CASSSGRAYNEQFF. For the CDR3, the DNA is TGTGCCAGCAGTTCTGGCAGGGCCTACAATGAGCAGTTCTTC.

The chain joins TRBV28 to TRBJ1-2; the match to TRBD1 covers 8 bases. CDR3 size: 16 residues. The germline gives CDR1 MDHEN, CDR2 SYDVKM. Trimming removed 7 bases from V and 7 bases from J; junction bases left unmatched: 17. The CDR3 nucleotides read TGTGCCAGCATTGCACTCGGGGAGGACAGGGCGTGTGGCTACACCTTC. Translating it yields CASIALGEDRACGYTF.

The chain is built from TRBV2 and TRBJ2-1; a possible D gene is TRBD1 (6 bases). This CDR3 contains 16 residues. Germline-derived CDR1 and CDR2 are SNHLY and FYNNEI. The ends were cut back, 4 bases at V and 0 bases at J, with 13 bases in the middle. CDR3 sequence: CASSADGQSSYNEQFF. The CDR3 DNA reads as TGTGCCAGCAGTGCCGATGGACAGAGCTCCTACAATGAGCAGTTCTTC.

The chain couples TRBV5-1 to TRBJ2-2; D is undetermined. Germline V CDR1 and CDR2: SGHRS, YFSETQ. The CDR3 is 15 residues long. V shed 0 bases and J shed 0 bases, with 6 bases lying between them. CDR3: CASSLGLSNTGELFF. The DNA for the CDR3 is TGCGCCAGCAGCTTGGGGCTGTCGAACACCGGGGAGCTGTTTTTT.

The V gene is TRBV7-2, the J gene TRBJ1-2; 12 nucleotides match TRBD1. The junction had 8 bases not matched to a gene; V was cut back by 5 bases and J by 4 bases. The germline V gene has CDR1 SGHTA and CDR2 FQGNSA. This CDR3 contains 16 residues. The CDR3, as DNA: TGTGCCAGCAGCCCACTACGGGACAGGGGGCTCTATGGCTACACCTTC. The encoded protein is CASSPLRDRGLYGYTF.

The chain carries TRBV28 and TRBJ2-2; 7 nucleotides align to TRBD2. CDR1 MDHEN and CDR2 SYDVKM come from the germline V gene. Losses at the gene ends were 6 bases for V and 0 bases for J; bases not matched to a gene: 4. This CDR3 is built from 15 residues. The CDR3 protein is CASSGREANTGELFF. DNA for the CDR3: TGTGCCAGCAGCGGTCGGGAGGCGAACACCGGGGAGCTGTTTTTT.

Here the CDR3 reads CASSTQGDEAFF. For the CDR3, the DNA is TGTGCCAGCAGTACCCAGGGGGATGAAGCTTTCTTT. The chain combines TRBV28 with TRBJ1-1, with 7 nucleotides matching TRBD1. Germline CDR1 MDHEN, CDR2 SYDVKM. The trim removed 5 bases at V and 7 bases at J, leaving 4 bases unmatched. The CDR3 totals 12 residues. The full variable domain, completed using reference TRBV28 and TRBJ1-1, is DVKVTQSSRYLVKRTGEKVFLECVQDMDHENMFWYRQDPGLGLRLIYFSYDVKMKEKGDIPEGYSVSREKKERFSLILESASTNQTSMYLCASSTQGDEAFFGQGTRLTVV.

V gene TRBV29-1 combines with J gene TRBJ1-6; D might be TRBD1 (6 bases). The V gene's germline CDR1 is SQVTM and CDR2 ANQGSEA. There are 14 residues in the CDR3. Trimming removed 5 bases at V and 4 bases at J, with 12 bases between. CDR3 bases: TGCAGCGTTATCGAGACAGGTTATAATTCACCCCTCCACTTT. It codes for CSVIETGYNSPLHF. The full variable domain, with the rest looked up from reference TRBV29-1 and TRBJ1-6, is SAVISQKPSRDICQRGTSLTIQCQVDSQVTMMFWYRQQPGQSLTLIATANQGSEATYESGFVIDKFPISRPNLTFSTLTVSNMSPEDSSIYLCSVIETGYNSPLHFGNGTRLTVT.

V is TRBV6-1 and J is TRBJ1-2; perhaps TRBD1 as D (6 bases). V was shortened by 6 bases and J by 0 bases, with 14 bases between the two germline ends. Germline V gene data show CDR1 as MNHNS and CDR2 as SASEGT. CDR3 length equals 15 residues. The CDR3 spells CASSWTDLANYGYTF. The CDR3 region has the DNA TGTGCCAGCAGCTGGACAGACTTAGCTAACTATGGCTACACCTTC.

The chain uses TRBV9 and TRBJ2-5, with D possibly TRBD1 on 5 matching bases. This CDR3 is built from 15 residues. V was trimmed by 1 base and J by 10 bases, leaving 20 bases between them. Looked up from germline, CDR1 is SGDLS and CDR2 is YYNGEE. The CDR3 DNA sequence: TGTGCCAGCAGCGTAACAGCGAACTCAGGGCCCAGCCAGTACTTC. Protein sequence: CASSVTANSGPSQYF.

V and J are TRBV7-2 and TRBJ1-1; TRBD1 aligns across 8 bases. The CDR3 totals 15 residues. Germline lookup yields CDR1 SGHTA and CDR2 FQGNSA. The V segment lost 5 bases and the J segment 5 bases; nucleotides outside the gene matches: 10. The CDR3 loop reads CASSPGTGFLTEAFF. In nucleotides, the CDR3 is TGTGCCAGCAGCCCCGGGACAGGTTTCCTTACTGAAGCTTTCTTT. The variable domain in full, completed from reference TRBV7-2 and TRBJ1-1, reads GAGVSQSPSNKVTEKGKDVELRCDPISGHTALYWYRQSLGQGLEFLIYFQGNSAPDKSGLPSDRFSAERTGGSVSTLTIQRTQQEDSAVYLCASSPGTGFLTEAFFGQGTRLTVV.

This chain links TRBV6-5 with TRBJ1-6, with TRBD1 matching 8 bases. Trimming took 7 bases from V and 10 from J; bases not matched to a gene: 9. CDR3 length: 14 amino acids. In germline, CDR1 is MNHEY, CDR2 SVGAGI. The CDR3 DNA reads as TGTGCCAGCAACCCCACAGGGGGTCAATCACCCCTCCACTTT. Amino acid sequence: CASNPTGGQSPLHF.

The V and J genes are TRBV18 and TRBJ1-3; no clear D. With 6 bases removed from V and 4 bases from J, the gap between germline ends came to 19 bases. The germline CDR1 and CDR2 sequences are KGHSH and LQKENI. CDR3 length: 16 residues. As DNA, the CDR3 is TGTGCCAGCTCTACCGGACTCCCCGCCGCGGGAAACACCATATATTTT. Its translation: CASSTGLPAAGNTIYF.

A few counts support this clone. This chain links TRBV6-1 with TRBJ2-7, with a tentative D call TRBD2 (7 bases). Germline CDR1 and CDR2: MNHNS and SASEGT. The CDR3 length is 16 residues. Trimming took 1 base from V and 2 from J, leaving 15 bases between them. CDR3 residues: CASSEDPGGPTYEQYF. CDR3 DNA: TGTGCCAGCAGTGAAGACCCCGGGGGGCCCACCTACGAGCAGTACTTC.